This T cell receptor beta chain was observed in a study of neurological immune-mediated disorders. General study points: The multiple sclerosis repertoire cluster was not associated with any clinical or MRI feature, with the authors stating that larger cohorts are needed. HTLV-1-associated myelopathy had the most TCR clonal expansion, while multiple sclerosis had the least, a level that fell below healthy controls. None of the CDR3 amino acid sequences found in expanded clones was shared across subjects. This suggests that the TCR-beta repertoires were private in all groups.

Per the germline V gene, CDR1 is DFQATT and CDR2 is SNEGSKA (reference sequence). V lost 1 base, J lost 5 bases, and 15 bases lay in between. The CDR3 extends over 15 amino acids. This clonotype was counted many times. No antigen is known for it. The making of cDNA relied on 5'RACE with 10-nucleotide random UMIs. In TCRdb, the 5' RACE reads were re-called with MiXCR into one record per CDR3 protein. The top ten hold approximately 3.5% of the sample, which has about 71,000 distinct CDR3 sequences, nearly 3.5% seen once. The chain employs TRBV20-1 and TRBJ2-1; D tentatively fits TRBD1 or TRBD2 (5 bases each). The sequenced material came from PBMCs. The clonotype originates from a man aged 35-49 years with multiple sclerosis. The CDR3 spells CSARAQGWGDNEQFF. DNA for the CDR3: TGCAGTGCTAGAGCGCAGGGCTGGGGAGACAATGAGCAGTTCTTC.